This TCR beta chain comes out of a study of blood T cell repertoires in COVID-19. Whole-study context: Sample material is recorded as cDNA or gDNA derived from T cells, B-cell-depleted T cells, or PBMCs.

The V gene lost 3 bases and the J gene lost 2 bases, with 14 bases spanning the gap. The CDR3 sequence is 15 residues long. Germline assignment: CDR1 KGHSH and CDR2 LQKENI. The table came from immunoSEQ multiplex PCR; TCRdb's copy has only in-frame clones and leaves some out. Of 200,000 to 250,000 clones listed, under 90% were seen once; the top ten hold 5% to 6.5%. The V call is TRBV18, the J call TRBJ2-7, with D perhaps TRBD1 (6 bases). This TCR was recovered from a woman between 55 and 75 years old who had recovered from COVID-19. The sequenced material came from peripheral blood. The CDR3 reads CASSPSNRATYEQYF. As DNA, the CDR3 is TGTGCCAGCTCACCTTCGAACAGGGCAACCTACGAGCAGTACTTC.